The next 21 T cell receptor beta chains were all read from a single sample in a study of T cells in Graves' hyperthyroidism and ophthalmopathy. Amplification of TCR beta CDR3 regions was performed using RNA transcripts as template. During a first-round RT-PCR of the TCR CDR3, the HTBI primer set was used. One entry per CDR3 protein, called by TCRdb with MiXCR from the multiplex PCR reads. The sample records almost 600,000 distinct CDR3 sequences, approximately 15% being singletons. Sequencing input: blood. All receptors come from a woman in her twenties or thirties with Graves' hyperthyroidism that later progressed to Graves' ophthalmopathy.

This clonotype was recorded at least ten times. This chain uses TRBV11-2 with TRBJ1-4; 12 bases fit TRBD1. V shed 3 bases, J shed 8 bases, and the junction held 1 base outside the gene matches. Germline assignment: CDR1 SGHAT and CDR2 FQNNGV. The CDR3 loop spans 14 amino acids. The CDR3 nucleotides are TGTGCCAGCAGCTTGGGACAGGGGGCAGAAAAACTGTTTTTT. This sequence encodes CASSLGQGAEKLFF.

The gene calls are TRBV9 and TRBJ1-1; tentative D call: TRBD1 (6 bases). Germline V gene data show CDR1 as SGDLS and CDR2 as YYNGEE. V lost 1 base and J lost 0, with 13 bases in between. CDR3 length equals 16 residues. The CDR3 DNA reads as TGTGCCAGCAGCGTAAGCGGGGACATTCTGAACACTGAAGCTTTCTTT. As protein: CASSVSGDILNTEAFF.

This clonotype was recorded many times. The genes are TRBV11-2 and TRBJ1-1, with D perhaps matching TRBD1 (6 bases). The CDR3 is 17 residues long. Trimming shortened V by 5 bases and J by 2 bases, and 21 bases separated the two germline ends. The germline V gene encodes CDR1 SGHAT and CDR2 FQNNGV. The CDR3 region has the DNA TGTGCCAGCAGCCCCAAATGGACCGGGACACCAAACACTGAAGCTTTCTTT. Translated, it gives CASSPKWTGTPNTEAFF.

This clonotype appeared many times. The chain uses TRBV6-2 or TRBV6-3 and TRBJ1-3; 8 bases match TRBD1. The germline CDR1 and CDR2 sequences are MNHEY and SVGEGT. This CDR3 has 16 residues. J was trimmed by 4 bases and V by 6 bases; bases with no gene match: 11. The DNA of the CDR3 is TGTGCCAGCAGCGTAACAGGGGGTTCATCGGGAAACACCATATATTTT. This encodes CASSVTGGSSGNTIYF.

This clonotype was counted once. The chain uses TRBV20-1 and TRBJ2-5; TRBD2 agrees at 9 bases. Germline V CDR1 and CDR2: DFQATT, SNEGSKA (reference sequence). Trimming cost V 1 base and J 9 bases; bases outside gene matches: 12. This CDR3 has 15 residues. The CDR3 sequence: CSARGASGTLGAQYF. The CDR3 DNA sequence: TGCAGTGCTAGAGGGGCTAGCGGGACCTTAGGGGCCCAGTACTTC.

The chain links TRBV29-1 to TRBJ2-1, with TRBD1 matching over 8 bases. The V segment lost 4 bases and the J segment 6 bases; nucleotides outside the gene matches: 8. The CDR3 sequence is 14 residues long. Germline CDR1 and CDR2: SQVTM and ANQGSEA. CDR3 bases: TGCAGCGTTGTAATCCAGGGGGCTGGCAATGAGCAGTTCTTC. This translates into CSVVIQGAGNEQFF.

V gene TRBV19 combines with J gene TRBJ2-5, with TRBD2 matching 10 bases. Trimming took 4 bases from V and 3 from J; bases not matched to a gene: 2. Germline-derived CDR1 and CDR2 are LNHDA and SQIVND (reference sequence). The CDR3 spans 14 residues. CDR3 DNA: TGTGCCAGTAGTAGTCTAGCGGGAGAAGAGACCCAGTACTTC. Translated, it gives CASSSLAGEETQYF.

This clonotype was recorded at least ten times. A read error may account for a junction end that differs from germline. V gene TRBV2 combines with J gene TRBJ2-5; D not certain. Germline lookup yields CDR1 SNHLY and CDR2 FYNNEI. The CDR3 is made up of 12 amino acids. In DNA, the CDR3 is TGTGCCGGCAGTGCGCCCCAAGAGACCCAGTACTTC. This codes for CAGSAPQETQYF.

This clonotype was recorded at least ten times. The chain joins TRBV2 to TRBJ2-1, with TRBD2 matching 8 bases. This CDR3 contains 11 residues. Unmatched junction bases numbered 3, after V lost 8 bases and J lost 9 bases. CDR1 and CDR2 from the germline V gene are SNHLY and FYNNEI. CDR3 nucleotides: TGTGCCAGCCGGCGGGAGGTTGAGCAGTTCTTC. Its translation: CASRREVEQFF.

This chain links TRBV28 with TRBJ1-3, with a weak D call TRBD1 (6 bases). Germline lookup yields CDR1 MDHEN and CDR2 SYDVKM. V dropped 1 base and J dropped 8 bases, with 12 bases sitting between them. CDR3 length equals 14 residues. The DNA of the CDR3 is TGTGCCAGCAGTTTATCGGGGGGCGGGCACACCATATATTTT. Translated, it gives CASSLSGGGHTIYF.

Ten or more counts support this clonotype. This chain uses TRBV27 with TRBJ2-1, with D hard to call. CDR1 is MNHEY and CDR2 is SMNVEV in the germline V gene (reference sequence). This CDR3 comprises 16 residues. Trimming cost V 4 bases and J 5 bases, with 18 bases left between them. In DNA form, the CDR3 reads TGTGCCAGCAGTTCGGGCGCCCTAATAATCCACAATGAGCAGTTCTTC. It encodes CASSSGALIIHNEQFF.

At least ten counts were recorded for this clonotype. This rearrangement joins TRBV30 to TRBJ2-5; TRBD2 matches at 7 bases. The germline gives CDR1 GTSNPN, CDR2 SVGIG (reference sequence). The CDR3 runs 12 residues. The CDR3 protein is CAHSSGSETQYF. CDR3 sequence (DNA): TGTGCTCATTCTAGCGGTTCAGAGACCCAGTACTTC.

The chain joins TRBV20-1 to TRBJ2-1; TRBD1 or TRBD2 may be the D gene (6 bases each). V lost 3 bases and J 8 bases, leaving 11 bases between the germline ends. The CDR3 is 12 residues long. Looked up from germline, CDR1 is DFQATT and CDR2 is SNEGSKA (reference sequence). DNA of the CDR3: TGCAGTGCTAGCATGGGGGGCCATGAGCAGTTCTTC. This codes for CSASMGGHEQFF.

The chain combines TRBV25-1 with TRBJ1-1, with D perhaps matching TRBD1 (6 bases). Germline lookup yields CDR1 MGHDK and CDR2 SYGVNS. The CDR3 covers 13 residues. V shed 8 bases and J shed 2 bases, with 12 bases lying between them. CDR3 in DNA: TGTGCCAGCGTCGGAGGGGGTAACACTGAAGCTTTCTTT. This encodes CASVGGGNTEAFF.

This chain links TRBV10-3 with TRBJ1-3; 9 positions agree with TRBD1. This CDR3 has 15 amino acids. Trimming cost V 10 bases and J 1 base; bases outside gene matches: 8. Germline V gene sequence: CDR1 ENHRY, CDR2 SYGVKD. The CDR3 nucleotides read TGTGCCACCCTGGGACAGGGAAAATCTGGAAACACCATATATTTT. Its protein is CATLGQGKSGNTIYF.

This clonotype appeared a few times. The chain is built from TRBV6-6 and TRBJ1-4; D possibly corresponds to TRBD1 (6 bases). Germline-derived CDR1 and CDR2 are MNHNY and SVGAGI (reference sequence). The length of the CDR3 is 15 residues. V lost 2 bases and J lost 0, with 7 bases in between. As DNA, the CDR3 is TGTGCCAGCAGTTACAAGGGGGCAACTAATGAAAAACTGTTTTTT. This sequence encodes CASSYKGATNEKLFF.

The table lists this clonotype with a few counts. The CDR3 sequence: CASKSGSYEQYF. DNA for the CDR3: TGTGCCAGCAAATCAGGGTCCTACGAGCAGTACTTC. This rearrangement joins TRBV6-2 or TRBV6-3 to TRBJ2-7, with D tentatively TRBD1 (5 bases). The V and J ends lost 7 bases and 1 base respectively, with 8 bases between them. The CDR3 spans 12 residues. Per the germline V gene, CDR1 is MNHEY and CDR2 is SVGEGT.

This clonotype has at least ten counts. The J gene is TRBJ2-5, the V gene TRBV24-1; D is perhaps TRBD2 (5 bases). The CDR3 is 15 amino acids. The V end lost 3 bases, the J end lost 1 base, and 11 bases lay between the germline ends. The germline V gene encodes CDR1 KGHDR and CDR2 SFDVKD. CDR3 DNA sequence: TGTGCCACCAGTGATCCACGGACTCTCCAAGAGACCCAGTACTTC. Its protein product is CATSDPRTLQETQYF.

In DNA form, the CDR3 reads TGTGCCAGCAGCTCAGGACAGGGGGCGATTCCAGATACGCAGTATTTT. This sequence encodes CASSSGQGAIPDTQYF. The genes are TRBV7-9 and TRBJ2-3; 11 bases agree with TRBD1. CDR1 is SEHNR and CDR2 is FQNEAQ in the germline V gene (reference sequence). Trimming cost V 4 bases and J 4 bases; bases outside gene matches: 7. The CDR3 length is 16 residues.

About this clonotype itself: The CDR3 end shows no conserved phenylalanine or tryptophan, and so a read error is likely. The limits of the CDR3 on the DNA are not certain, so only TCRdb's listed CDR3 is given. This chain connects TRBV28 to TRBJ2-7; TRBD1 is taken as the D call from the table, unchecked against the DNA. The CDR3 spans 14 residues, counting both ends. Germline CDR1 MDHEN, CDR2 SYDVKM. The CDR3 loop reads CASSFQGQGYEQHL.

The chain joins TRBV11-2 to TRBJ2-5, with 16 bases identical to TRBD2. Per germline, CDR1 SGHAT and CDR2 FQNNGV. Germline trimming cut 1 base from V and 3 bases from J; bases unmatched to any gene: 2. The CDR3 sequence is 17 residues long. The CDR3 here is CASSLAGTSGREETQYF. CDR3 in DNA: TGTGCCAGCAGCTTAGCGGGGACTAGCGGGAGGGAAGAGACCCAGTACTTC.